This T cell receptor (beta chain) comes out of a study of T cell repertoires in cytomegalovirus infection. Germline values: CDR1 SGHDT, CDR2 YYEEEE. Trimming took 4 bases from V and 4 from J, leaving 14 bases between them. This CDR3 has 14 residues. TCRdb itself ran the reads through MiXCR, one entry per CDR3 protein. In the table there are some 220,000 distinct CDR3 sequences, 6% to 8% of which are singletons. The receptor comes from a human donor in good health (CMV status not recorded). Some clones in this sample may be carry-over from other donors' samples. This chain joins TRBV5-6 and TRBJ1-2, with a possible D match to TRBD1 (6 bases). Material for sequencing was PBMCs. Here the CDR3 reads CASSLTGILYGYTF. For the CDR3, the DNA is TGTGCCAGCAGCCTTACAGGGATCCTCTATGGCTACACCTTC.